This TCR beta chain was observed in a study of T cells in Graves' hyperthyroidism and ophthalmopathy. Broader study findings: From stable hyperthyroidism, ophthalmopathy was set apart by a 13 V-J model.

In the case of this clonotype: No antigen is known for it.

CDR3 length: 16 residues. The V segment lost 5 bases and the J segment 8 bases; nucleotides outside the gene matches: 14. The TCR beta CDR3 regions underwent amplification using RNA transcripts as the source. Primed by the HTBI set, a first-round RT-PCR was run on the TCR CDR3. TCRdb re-analysed the multiplex PCR reads in MiXCR, keeping a single row per CDR3 protein. This sample has 600,000 to 800,000 distinct CDR3 sequences, with about a third found just once. Uncontrolled infection, other autoimmune disease, pregnancy or lactation barred patients from enrollment. Used for diagnoses were clinical symptoms, serum thyroxine and TRAb, thyroid ultrasound and orbital computed tomography.

The chain carries TRBV7-1 and TRBJ2-5; 10 bases agree with TRBD2. TRBV7-1 is identified as an open reading frame with a role that is uncertain. The sample taken for sequencing was blood. The sequence was collected from a middle-aged woman with Graves' hyperthyroidism. The CDR3 coding sequence is TGTGCCAGCAGCCCCTCGGGGCTAGCGGGGGTTGATACCCAGTACTTC. Protein sequence: CASSPSGLAGVDTQYF.